The 2 T cell receptor beta chains below all came from one sample that was sequenced in a study of chemoradiotherapy in HPV16-positive cancers. Assay used: immunoSEQ multiplex PCR; TCRdb lists only in-frame clones, some missing. This sample yields around 1,300 clones, of which roughly 90% are seen a single time; 5% to 6% belongs to the top ten. The sample here was tumor tissue, taken from a patient who underwent chemoradiotherapy. These receptors all stem from a human donor with HPV-associated anogenital cancer.

The gene calls are TRBV7-6 and TRBJ2-2; D gene uncertain. The V end was cut by 5 bases, the J end by 0 bases, with 10 bases between. CDR3 length: 15 amino acids. The germline CDR1 and CDR2 sequences are SGHVS and FNYEAQ. For the CDR3, the DNA is TGTGCCAGCAGCATGACAATGACGAACACCGGGGAGCTGTTTTTT. This translates into CASSMTMTNTGELFF.

A few counts support this clone. The CDR3 is CASSGYRDDSGANVLTF. As DNA, the CDR3 is TGTGCCAGCAGCGGCTACAGGGATGACTCTGGGGCCAACGTCCTGACTTTC. The chain has TRBV5-6 and TRBJ2-6, with TRBD1 as a possible D gene (6 bases). This CDR3 has 17 residues. The germline V and J ends were trimmed by 4 bases and 0 bases, with 14 bases remaining between them. Germline V lookup: CDR1 SGHDT, CDR2 YYEEEE.